This entry lists 31 T cell receptor beta chains sequenced from one sample in a study of T cells in Graves' hyperthyroidism and ophthalmopathy. RNA transcripts gave rise to amplified TCR beta CDR3 regions. The HTBI set primed first-round TCR CDR3 RT-PCR. TCRdb reanalysed the multiplex PCR reads using MiXCR and keeps one entry per CDR3 protein. The repertoire includes some 300,000 distinct CDR3 sequences, roughly 19% of them detected once, and about two fifths sits in the top ten. Sequencing was done on a sample of blood. These receptors originate from a man in his forties or fifties with Graves' ophthalmopathy.

The chain joins TRBV20-1 to TRBJ2-3; maybe TRBD2 (5 bases). V was trimmed by 3 bases and J by 0 bases, leaving 10 bases between them. Germline CDR1 DFQATT, CDR2 SNEGSKA (reference sequence). The CDR3 spans 14 residues. The CDR3 nucleotides read TGCAGTGCTAGGGAGGATCCTAGCACAGATACGCAGTATTTT. Its protein product is CSAREDPSTDTQYF.

DNA for the CDR3: TGCAGTGCGACATCAGGTCAGCCCCAGCATTTT. Its protein is CSATSGQPQHF. This chain links TRBV20-1 with TRBJ1-5; D remains unclear. The V end lost 6 bases, the J end lost 6 bases, and 9 bases lay between the germline ends. Germline loops: CDR1 DFQATT, CDR2 SNEGSKA (reference sequence). The CDR3 length is 11 residues.

This clonotype was seen ten or more times. The chain is built from TRBV28 and TRBJ1-5, with 7 bases fitting TRBD1. This CDR3 has 14 residues. V gave up 6 bases and J gave up 10 bases; unmatched junction bases: 12. Germline assignment: CDR1 MDHEN and CDR2 SYDVKM. Here the CDR3 reads CASRGQGVILPQHF. For the CDR3, the DNA is TGTGCCAGCAGGGGGCAGGGGGTAATTCTTCCCCAGCATTTT. Filled out from reference TRBV28 and TRBJ1-5, the complete variable domain reads DVKVTQSSRYLVKRTGEKVFLECVQDMDHENMFWYRQDPGLGLRLIYFSYDVKMKEKGDIPEGYSVSREKKERFSLILESASTNQTSMYLCASRGQGVILPQHFGDGTRLSIL.

The chain is built from TRBV12-3 or TRBV12-4 and TRBJ1-5, with a tentative D call TRBD1 (5 bases). The V gene lost 6 bases and the J gene lost 4 bases, with 13 bases spanning the gap. The CDR3 extends over 14 amino acids. CDR3 sequence reads: CASRARTSNQPQHF. Written as DNA, the CDR3 is TGTGCCAGCAGAGCCAGGACATCAAATCAGCCCCAGCATTTT.

Ten or more counts support this clonotype. The rearrangement joins TRBV28 to TRBJ1-2; no definite D call. Trimming took 2 bases from V and 6 from J, leaving 10 bases between them. The CDR3 extends over 13 amino acids. Germline V gene sequence: CDR1 MDHEN, CDR2 SYDVKM. Written as DNA, the CDR3 is TGTGCCAGCAGTTTAGAGCACCTGGATGGCTACACCTTC. Protein product: CASSLEHLDGYTF.

This clonotype was detected ten times or more. This chain uses TRBV7-8 with TRBJ2-5; tentative D call: TRBD1 (5 bases). The CDR3 loop spans 14 amino acids. From germline, CDR1 is SGHVS and CDR2 FQNEAQ. Trimming cost V 5 bases and J 1 base, with 11 bases left between them. CDR3 region: CASSQGALQETQYF. CDR3 DNA: TGTGCCAGCAGCCAAGGGGCCCTCCAAGAGACCCAGTACTTC.

This clonotype was counted many times. The chain combines TRBV3-1 with TRBJ2-7, with D unclear. The germline gives CDR1 LGHDT, CDR2 YNNKEL (reference sequence). This CDR3 has 15 residues. V gave up 3 bases and J gave up 4 bases, with 16 bases separating them. The CDR3 sequence is CASSQGNSVGYEQYF. The CDR3, as DNA: TGTGCCAGCAGCCAGGGAAATTCTGTGGGGTACGAGCAGTACTTC.

The chain employs TRBV9 and TRBJ2-7; 8 bases agree with TRBD2. The CDR3 is 15 amino acids. CDR1 and CDR2 from the germline V gene are SGDLS and YYNGEE. V was pared by 0 bases and J by 2 bases, with 4 bases of the junction left unmatched. The CDR3 loop is CASSVDSGAAYEQYF. CDR3 nucleotide sequence: TGTGCCAGCAGCGTAGATAGCGGGGCTGCCTACGAGCAGTACTTC.

This clonotype has a handful of counts. The gene calls are TRBV6-5 and TRBJ2-1; 9 nucleotides agree with TRBD2. CDR3 length equals 17 residues. Trimming at V came to 3 bases and at J to 7 bases, leaving 13 bases not matched to a gene. CDR1 and CDR2 (germline): MNHEY, SVGAGI. CDR3 in DNA: TGTGCCAGCAGTTATTGGGGGGCTAGCGGGGTAGGGAATGAGCAGTTCTTC. Its translation: CASSYWGASGVGNEQFF.

The chain is built from TRBV11-2 and TRBJ1-1; TRBD1 matches 10 bases. This CDR3 contains 15 residues. V shed 4 bases, J shed 5 bases, and the junction held 7 bases outside the gene matches. CDR1 and CDR2 (germline): SGHAT, FQNNGV. The CDR3 DNA reads TGTGCCAGCAGCTCGGGACAGGGGAGGAGTACTGAAGCTTTCTTT. Protein product: CASSSGQGRSTEAFF.

The chain combines TRBV12-3 or TRBV12-4 with TRBJ1-5; D is uncertain. V was clipped by 6 bases and J by 7 bases, with 16 bases between them. The CDR3 runs to 14 residues. The CDR3 sequence is CASSHSGVRQPQHF. Here the CDR3 DNA reads TGTGCCAGCAGCCACAGTGGGGTAAGGCAGCCCCAGCATTTT.

This clonotype has a count of ten or more. The chain carries TRBV30 and TRBJ2-7, with a tentative D call TRBD2 (6 bases). V was clipped by 0 bases and J by 2 bases, with 8 bases between them. The CDR3 spans 13 residues. Per germline, CDR1 GTSNPN and CDR2 SVGIG (reference sequence). In DNA form, the CDR3 reads TGTGCCTGGAGTGTAGCGGGCCCCTACGAGCAGTACTTC. Translated, it gives CAWSVAGPYEQYF.

The chain combines TRBV6-1 with TRBJ2-3; weak D call: TRBD1 (6 bases). CDR1 is MNHNS, CDR2 SASEGT, per germline. V was cut by 10 bases and J by 1 base, with 12 bases left in between. The CDR3 sequence is 13 residues long. The CDR3 region is CATQQGGTDTQYF. The CDR3 DNA reads as TGTGCCACCCAACAGGGAGGCACAGATACGCAGTATTTT.

The CDR3 region has the DNA TGTGCCAGTGGAGAAAGCGCCTATAATTCACCCCTCCACTTT. Translated: CASGESAYNSPLHF. The V gene is TRBV19, the J gene TRBJ1-6; D is unclear. V was clipped by 8 bases and J by 2 bases, with 10 bases between them. This CDR3 comprises 14 residues. The germline CDR1 and CDR2 sequences are LNHDA and SQIVND (reference sequence).

The chain carries TRBV15 and TRBJ1-1; unclear D gene. The CDR3 covers 17 residues. The V gene lost 4 bases and the J gene lost 0 bases, with 18 bases spanning the gap. Looked up from germline, CDR1 is LNHNV and CDR2 is YYDKDF (reference sequence). CDR3 nucleotides: TGTGCCACCAGCAACGGGCGGGGAATTAGAATGAACACTGAAGCTTTCTTT. It encodes CATSNGRGIRMNTEAFF.

This clonotype has just a few counts. The chain combines TRBV20-1 with TRBJ1-5; TRBD1 aligns across 9 bases. The germline V gene has CDR1 DFQATT and CDR2 SNEGSKA (reference sequence). This CDR3 is 20 amino acids long. Trimming at V came to 3 bases and at J to 4 bases, leaving 22 bases not matched to a gene. The DNA of the CDR3 is TGCAGTGCTAGGGGACAGGGAGGGAAACGGGGACAGGCAGATAATCAGCCCCAGCATTTT. This codes for CSARGQGGKRGQADNQPQHF.

This clonotype showed up just a few times. The V and J genes are TRBV7-8 and TRBJ2-7; 9 nucleotides align to TRBD1. The V segment lost 5 bases and the J segment 3 bases; nucleotides outside the gene matches: 5. The CDR3 runs 14 residues. Per the germline V gene, CDR1 is SGHVS and CDR2 is FQNEAQ. The CDR3, as DNA: TGTGCCAGCAGCATCGACAGGGGGTTCTACGAGCAGTACTTC. Amino acid sequence: CASSIDRGFYEQYF.

The V gene is TRBV7-2, the J gene TRBJ2-7; 11 bases fit TRBD2. J lost 3 bases, V lost 5 bases, and 6 bases had no gene match. CDR1 is SGHTA and CDR2 is FQGNSA in the germline V gene. CDR3 length: 15 residues. The CDR3 DNA sequence: TGTGCCAGCAGCCTGACTAGCGGGACACACTACGAGCAGTACTTC. Protein: CASSLTSGTHYEQYF.

This clonotype was seen at least ten times. This rearrangement joins TRBV30 to TRBJ2-7; D possibly corresponds to TRBD1 (6 bases). Germline CDR1 is GTSNPN and CDR2 is SVGIG (reference sequence). The CDR3 runs to 13 residues. The V and J ends lost 5 bases and 5 bases respectively, with 16 bases between them. CDR3 loop: CAWDPLTGHEQYF. DNA of the CDR3: TGTGCCTGGGACCCCCTGACAGGTCACGAGCAGTACTTC.

In its sample, this clonotype was seen many times. The gene calls are TRBV30 and TRBJ2-5, with TRBD2 identical over 8 bases. There are 14 residues in the CDR3. V lost 3 bases and J lost 6; bases outside the gene matches: 9. The germline V gene has CDR1 GTSNPN and CDR2 SVGIG (reference sequence). The CDR3 DNA reads as TGTGCCTGGAGCGTACGGGAGGGTTTCCAGACCCAGTACTTC. It translates to CAWSVREGFQTQYF.

This clonotype was picked up many times. The genes are TRBV11-1 and TRBJ2-7; TRBD2 agrees at 7 bases. This CDR3 has 13 residues. Unmatched junction bases numbered 9, after V lost 6 bases and J lost 7 bases. From germline, CDR1 is SGHAT and CDR2 FQDESV (reference sequence). Written as DNA, the CDR3 is TGTGCCAGCAGGGATCCGGGACTATGGGAGCAGTACTTC. It encodes CASRDPGLWEQYF.

The chain recombines TRBV5-8 with TRBJ1-1; maybe TRBD1 (5 bases). CDR1 is SGHTS, CDR2 YDEGEE, per germline. Trimming removed 1 base at V and 3 bases at J, with 13 bases between. The CDR3 runs to 15 residues. The CDR3 sequence: CASSLWGVAYTEAFF. The CDR3 DNA is TGTGCCAGCAGCTTGTGGGGGGTTGCGTACACTGAAGCTTTCTTT.

This clonotype was seen repeatedly, ten times or more. The chain links TRBV5-1 to TRBJ2-7, with TRBD2 matching over 8 bases. CDR1 and CDR2 (germline): SGHRS, YFSETQ. V lost 0 bases and J lost 2; bases outside the gene matches: 1. The length of the CDR3 is 14 residues. This chain's CDR3 is CASSLVAGPYEQYF. CDR3 DNA sequence: TGCGCCAGCAGCTTGGTAGCGGGACCCTACGAGCAGTACTTC.

The sample holds a few counts of this clonotype. The V call is TRBV10-2, the J call TRBJ1-4; 8 bases match TRBD1. The CDR3 has 14 amino acids. Trimming at V came to 6 bases and at J to 5 bases, leaving 5 bases not matched to a gene. Germline CDR1 is WSHSY and CDR2 is SAAADI. CDR3 DNA: TGCGCCAGCAGCCGGACAGGGAGGAATGAAAAACTGTTTTTT. Encoded protein: CASSRTGRNEKLFF.

This clonotype was counted ten times or more. This chain connects TRBV28 to TRBJ2-7, with 7 bases matching TRBD1. The V gene end was trimmed by 5 bases and the J gene end by 3 bases; junction bases not matched to a gene: 4. Germline V gene lookup returns CDR1 MDHEN and CDR2 SYDVKM. The CDR3 is made up of 13 amino acids. The CDR3: CASSQTGNYEQYF. CDR3 DNA: TGTGCCAGCAGTCAGACAGGGAACTACGAGCAGTACTTC.

Only a few counts were recorded for this clonotype. The chain employs TRBV6-1 and TRBJ2-7; D ambiguous. In germline, CDR1 is MNHNS, CDR2 SASEGT. Trimming pared 6 bases from V and 2 bases from J, leaving 17 bases between. The CDR3 covers 15 residues. This chain's CDR3 is CASRRLEGEAYEQYF. In DNA form, the CDR3 reads TGTGCCAGCAGGAGATTGGAAGGCGAAGCCTACGAGCAGTACTTC.

In its sample, this clonotype was seen a few times. The J gene is TRBJ1-2, the V gene TRBV29-1, with D possibly TRBD1 on 6 matching bases. CDR1 is SQVTM, CDR2 ANQGSEA, per germline. There are 11 residues in the CDR3. V lost 7 bases and J 6 bases, leaving 12 bases between the germline ends. This chain's CDR3 is CSASTGNGYTF. The CDR3 DNA reads as TGCAGCGCCTCGACAGGCAATGGCTACACCTTC.

This clonotype occurred many times. The gene calls are TRBV2 and TRBJ1-1, with 10 nucleotides matching TRBD1. Germline V lookup: CDR1 SNHLY, CDR2 FYNNEI. With V trimmed by 6 bases and J by 0 bases, 4 bases remained unmatched. The CDR3 is 15 amino acids. The chain's CDR3 is CASRATGGMNTEAFF. CDR3 DNA sequence: TGTGCCAGCAGGGCGACAGGGGGCATGAACACTGAAGCTTTCTTT.

In its sample, this clonotype was seen a few times. The genes are TRBV20-1 and TRBJ1-5; D uncertain. Germline V CDR1 and CDR2: DFQATT, SNEGSKA (reference sequence). This CDR3 is 16 amino acids long. V dropped 0 bases and J dropped 0 bases, with 12 bases sitting between them. The CDR3 region has the DNA TGCAGTGCTAGAGAGGGCAGTAGATATAGCAATCAGCCCCAGCATTTT. Encoded protein: CSAREGSRYSNQPQHF.

This clonotype has ten or more counts. This chain joins TRBV30 and TRBJ1-3, with D possibly TRBD1 on 5 matching bases. V was cut by 4 bases and J by 1 base, with 11 bases left in between. The CDR3 has 14 amino acids. Germline CDR1 and CDR2: GTSNPN and SVGIG (reference sequence). The CDR3 region is CAWITGGSGNTIYF. The DNA for the CDR3 is TGTGCCTGGATCACTGGGGGGTCTGGAAACACCATATATTTT.

The chain recombines TRBV6-1 with TRBJ2-7, with TRBD1 as a possible D gene (6 bases). The length of the CDR3 is 15 residues. V was trimmed by 0 bases and J by 3 bases, leaving 12 bases between them. Germline CDR1 and CDR2: MNHNS and SASEGT. Here the CDR3 reads CASSEAGANIYEQYF. As DNA, the CDR3 is TGTGCCAGCAGTGAAGCGGGGGCAAACATCTACGAGCAGTACTTC.